The entry below describes one TCR beta chain. The germline V gene has CDR1 SGHTA and CDR2 FQGTGA. V dropped 5 bases and J dropped 2 bases, with 15 bases sitting between them. The CDR3 length is 15 residues. The table came from immunoSEQ multiplex PCR; TCRdb's copy has only in-frame clones and leaves some out. Of tens of thousands of clones in the sample, roughly 87% are singletons; the top ten hold under 0.35%. This sample was taken from a study of OX40 agonist ivuxolimab in advanced cancers. The source material was CD4+ or CD8+ T cells sorted from blood, sampled in a trial of the OX40 agonist ivuxolimab. The receptor was isolated from an adult with an advanced solid tumor such as melanoma, head and neck, liver or kidney cancer. The chain joins TRBV7-3 to TRBJ2-5; no clear D. CDR3 residues: CASSPNGLGQETQYF. DNA for the CDR3: TGTGCCAGCAGCCCAAACGGCTTGGGACAAGAGACCCAGTACTTC.